The 29 T cell receptor beta chains below come from one sample, sequenced in a study of blood T cell repertoires in COVID-19 (dated by TCRdb to the early 2020s). Libraries were made using the immunoSEQ multiplex PCR assay. The table was pulled from immuneACCESS by TCRdb, which kept in-frame rearrangements only. Such tables lose some clones; where checked, under half of the loss comes from unresolved V genes, and the rest has no known cause. The sample profile shows about 170,000 clones; roughly 84% of them were found once. Jointly, the top ten make up about 6.9% of the sample. The sample comprised peripheral blood. The receptors here all came from a man older than 75 with COVID-19, enrolled during active disease.

The rearrangement links TRBV3-1 (or the pseudogene TRBV3-2) to TRBJ1-2, with D possibly TRBD1 on 5 matching bases. CDR3 length: 14 amino acids. The V and J ends lost 5 bases and 3 bases respectively, with 13 bases between them. Germline V gene data show CDR1 as LGHDT and CDR2 as YNNKEL (reference sequence). CDR3 DNA sequence: TGTGCCAGCAGCGGGTACAGGAGTGACTATGGCTACACCTTC. Translated, it gives CASSGYRSDYGYTF.

The genes are TRBV10-3 and TRBJ2-5, with D tentatively TRBD2 (7 bases). This CDR3 spans 17 amino acids. Trimming left V 0 bases short and J 1 base short, with 15 bases between. CDR1 is ENHRY and CDR2 is SYGVKD in the germline V gene. In DNA form, the CDR3 reads TGTGCCATCAGTGAGTCGTTCGGCGGGGGCACCCAAGAGACCCAGTACTTC. It is translated as CAISESFGGGTQETQYF.

The rearrangement joins TRBV4-1 to TRBJ1-2; TRBD1 agrees at 9 bases. Germline trimming cut 1 base from V and 4 bases from J; bases unmatched to any gene: 4. CDR3 length: 15 residues. Germline values: CDR1 MGHRA, CDR2 YSYEKL. Here the CDR3 reads CASSQGDRDTYGYTF. In nucleotides, the CDR3 is TGCGCCAGCAGCCAAGGGGACAGGGATACCTATGGCTACACCTTC.

This clone occurred once. This sequence joins TRBV29-1 and TRBJ1-4; weak D call: TRBD1 (6 bases). The CDR3 contains 12 residues. Looked up from germline, CDR1 is SQVTM and CDR2 is ANQGSEA. With 8 bases removed from V and 7 bases from J, the gap between germline ends came to 14 bases. DNA for the CDR3: TGCAGCTACCGCCTAGGGGGTGAAAAACTGTTTTTT. Residues: CSYRLGGEKLFF.

The chain combines TRBV9 with TRBJ2-3, with D unclear. Germline values: CDR1 SGDLS, CDR2 YYNGEE. Trimming took off 1 base at V and 6 bases at J, with 9 bases between the two ends. The CDR3 runs 13 residues. The DNA of the CDR3 is TGTGCCAGCAGCGTACGAGTAGCCGATACGCAGTATTTT. Protein: CASSVRVADTQYF.

The chain carries TRBV5-1 and TRBJ2-2; TRBD2 aligns across 9 bases. Per germline, CDR1 SGHRS and CDR2 YFSETQ. This CDR3 contains 15 residues. V shed 1 base and J 5 bases; nucleotides not matched to a gene: 3. The CDR3 coding sequence is TGCGCCAGCAGCTTGAGCAGCGGGGGGACCGGGGAGCTGTTTTTT. It yields the protein CASSLSSGGTGELFF.

This clone was detected a few times. The chain combines TRBV5-1 with TRBJ1-1, with 7 bases fitting TRBD1. The CDR3 runs to 15 residues. V lost 4 bases to trimming and J lost 4 bases; unmatched junction nucleotides: 10. Per the germline V gene, CDR1 is SGHRS and CDR2 is YFSETQ. Here the CDR3 reads CASSPLQGPSTEAFF. CDR3 nucleotides: TGCGCCAGCAGCCCGCTACAGGGGCCGTCCACTGAAGCTTTCTTT.

The chain uses TRBV5-1 and TRBJ2-2, with TRBD1 as a possible D gene (5 bases). V gave up 0 bases and J gave up 7 bases, with 13 bases separating them. The CDR3 runs 15 residues. Germline lookup yields CDR1 SGHRS and CDR2 YFSETQ. The CDR3 is CASSLVSRASGELFF. CDR3 coding DNA: TGCGCCAGCAGCTTGGTTAGCAGGGCCAGCGGGGAGCTGTTTTTT. The full variable domain, in which reference TRBV5-1 and TRBJ2-2 provide the parts outside the CDR3, is KAGVTQTPRYLIKTRGQQVTLSCSPISGHRSVSWYQQTPGQGLQFLFEYFSETQRNKGNFPGRFSGRQFSNSRSEMNVSTLELGDSALYLCASSLVSRASGELFFGEGSRLTVL.

This clone has only a few counts. The chain has TRBV18 and TRBJ1-5, with D perhaps TRBD1 (5 bases). CDR1 is KGHSH and CDR2 is LQKENI in the germline V gene. There are 13 residues in the CDR3. V shed 4 bases and J shed 4 bases, with 8 bases lying between them. CDR3 sequence: CASSRSGNQPQHF. The CDR3 DNA is TGTGCCAGCTCACGATCAGGGAATCAGCCCCAGCATTTT.

This rearrangement joins TRBV5-5 to TRBJ1-5; 8 bases are shared with TRBD1. J was trimmed by 0 bases and V by 2 bases; bases with no gene match: 7. CDR1 and CDR2 from the germline V gene are SGHKS and YYEKEE (reference sequence). The CDR3 totals 17 residues. DNA for the CDR3: TGTGCCAGCAGCTTACAGACAGGGGACTATAGCAATCAGCCCCAGCATTTT. Its protein product is CASSLQTGDYSNQPQHF.

This clone has a single count. The gene calls are TRBV19 and TRBJ1-2, with D possibly being TRBD1 (5 bases). V lost 4 bases and J 2 bases, leaving 8 bases between the germline ends. CDR1 and CDR2 (germline): LNHDA, SQIVND (reference sequence). The CDR3 is made up of 13 amino acids. The CDR3 coding sequence is TGTGCCAGTAGTAGGACAACCAACTATGGCTACACCTTC. Its translation is CASSRTTNYGYTF.

The chain recombines TRBV28 with TRBJ2-7, with 7 bases identical to TRBD2. Trimming removed 4 bases from V and 3 bases from J; junction bases left unmatched: 9. Germline V CDR1 and CDR2: MDHEN, SYDVKM. This CDR3 has 15 residues. This CDR3 is CASSYRVWGGYEQYF. The CDR3 nucleotides read TGTGCCAGCAGTTATAGGGTTTGGGGGGGCTACGAGCAGTACTTC.

The chain links TRBV4-2 to TRBJ2-1; 7 bases map to TRBD1. Per germline, CDR1 LGHNA and CDR2 YNFKEQ. The ends lost 4 bases at V and 14 bases at J; junction bases unmatched: 11. This CDR3 spans 13 amino acids. Written as DNA, the CDR3 is TGTGCCAGCAGCCCCTCAGGGGGATTCGCCAAGTTCTTC. Translated, it gives CASSPSGGFAKFF.

This chain joins TRBV3-1 (or the pseudogene TRBV3-2) and TRBJ2-5; 10 nucleotides align to TRBD1. With V trimmed by 1 base and J by 4 bases, 6 bases remained unmatched. The CDR3 runs 16 residues. The germline V gene encodes CDR1 LGHDT and CDR2 YNNKEL (reference sequence). The chain's CDR3 is CASSQAGGQGRETQYF. CDR3 sequence (DNA): TGTGCCAGCAGCCAAGCGGGGGGACAGGGGAGAGAGACCCAGTACTTC.

In nucleotides, the CDR3 is TGTGCCAGCAGCCAGGGGGCAGGGAGGGCCCTCCAAGAGACCCAGTACTTC. It is translated as CASSQGAGRALQETQYF. This sequence joins TRBV3-1 (or the pseudogene TRBV3-2) and TRBJ2-5; D may be TRBD2 (7 bases). V shed 3 bases and J shed 1 base, with 18 bases lying between them. From germline, CDR1 is LGHDT and CDR2 YNNKEL (reference sequence). CDR3 size: 17 residues.

The chain is built from TRBV11-2 and TRBJ1-1; D uncertain. The CDR3 totals 14 residues. Trimming cost V 0 bases and J 0 bases, with 5 bases left between them. CDR1 is SGHAT and CDR2 is FQNNGV in the germline V gene. The CDR3 sequence: CASSLDPLNTEAFF. In DNA form, the CDR3 reads TGTGCCAGCAGCTTAGACCCCTTGAACACTGAAGCTTTCTTT.

This CDR3 reads CASSYQDPTFDYEQYF. The CDR3 DNA follows: TGTGCCAGCAGTTATCAAGATCCCACATTCGACTACGAGCAGTACTTC. The rearrangement links TRBV6-5 to TRBJ2-7; D gene unclear. The CDR3 has 16 residues. V lost 3 bases to trimming and J lost 3 bases, with 18 bases between them. Germline loops: CDR1 MNHEY, CDR2 SVGAGI.

The count of this clone is one. This chain links TRBV5-1 with TRBJ2-1; TRBD2 matches 9 bases. V lost 4 bases to trimming and J lost 2 bases; unmatched junction nucleotides: 4. CDR1 and CDR2 from the germline V gene are SGHRS and YFSETQ. CDR3 length: 15 residues. CDR3 loop: CASSRLAGTYNEQFF. CDR3 DNA: TGCGCCAGCAGCAGGCTAGCGGGGACCTACAATGAGCAGTTCTTC.

The chain employs TRBV6-6 and TRBJ1-1, with TRBD1 identical over 8 bases. With V trimmed by 5 bases and J by 7 bases, 9 bases remained unmatched. This CDR3 has 14 residues. Germline V gives CDR1 MNHNY, CDR2 SVGAGI (reference sequence). This chain's CDR3 is CASSALGTGVEAFF. In DNA, the CDR3 is TGTGCCAGCAGTGCCCTCGGGACAGGAGTTGAAGCTTTCTTT.

The sample holds a few counts of this clone. The chain combines TRBV20-1 with TRBJ2-2; 11 bases map to TRBD2. Trimming took 3 bases from V and 6 from J; bases not matched to a gene: 9. The CDR3 consists of 16 residues. The germline V gene encodes CDR1 DFQATT and CDR2 SNEGSKA (reference sequence). The chain's CDR3 is CSASGLAGGRAGELFF. CDR3 sequence (DNA): TGCAGTGCTAGTGGCCTAGCGGGGGGAAGAGCCGGGGAGCTGTTTTTT.

In the case of this clone: The junction and the germline gene differ at one end; a read error may be behind it. This chain uses TRBV7-6 with TRBJ2-2; weak D call: TRBD2 (6 bases). CDR1 is SGHVS and CDR2 is FNYEAQ in the germline V gene. The CDR3 has 17 residues. CDR3 DNA: TGTGCCAGCAGCTCCAATACCAGGGAGGACCTCACCGGCGAGCTGTTTTTT. Protein sequence: CASSSNTREDLTGELFF.

The chain links TRBV6-1 to TRBJ1-2, with TRBD1 matching 7 bases. The ends lost 6 bases at V and 7 bases at J; junction bases unmatched: 5. Germline V lookup: CDR1 MNHNS, CDR2 SASEGT. The CDR3 contains 12 residues. In DNA form, the CDR3 reads TGTGCCAGCAGAATGACAGGGAGTGGCTACACCTTC. Amino acid sequence: CASRMTGSGYTF.

J is TRBJ1-3 and V is TRBV10-3, with 9 bases aligning to TRBD1. Unmatched junction bases numbered 10, after V lost 7 bases and J lost 0 bases. Germline-derived CDR1 and CDR2 are ENHRY and SYGVKD. The CDR3 is 17 amino acids. The CDR3 region has the DNA TGTGCCATCACTGGACAGGGGAGTATAATCTCTGGAAACACCATATATTTT. Amino acids: CAITGQGSIISGNTIYF.

The gene calls are TRBV18 and TRBJ1-6, with TRBD1 matching 7 bases. CDR3 length: 18 amino acids. CDR1 is KGHSH and CDR2 is LQKENI in the germline V gene. V was pared by 6 bases and J by 6 bases, with 17 bases of the junction left unmatched. The CDR3 reads CASSPDRDPNGINSPLHF. In DNA form, the CDR3 reads TGTGCCAGCTCCCCAGACAGGGACCCGAATGGAATTAATTCACCCCTCCACTTT. Together with reference TRBV18 and TRBJ1-6, the CDR3 gives the full variable domain: NAGVMQNPRHLVRRRGQEARLRCSPMKGHSHVYWYRQLPEEGLKFMVYLQKENIIDESGMPKERFSAEFPKEGPSILRIQQVVRGDSAAYFCASSPDRDPNGINSPLHFGNGTRLTVT.

The chain joins TRBV7-8 to TRBJ1-6; D is uncertain. The germline CDR1 and CDR2 sequences are SGHVS and FQNEAQ. Trimming left V 3 bases short and J 7 bases short, with 7 bases between. The CDR3 is 13 residues long. For the CDR3, the DNA is TGTGCCAGCAGCTTCTTGAGGAATTCACCCCTCCACTTT. The encoded protein is CASSFLRNSPLHF.

The V call is TRBV24-1, the J call TRBJ2-1; 9 bases align to TRBD2. The ends lost 6 bases at V and 5 bases at J; junction bases unmatched: 4. Looked up from germline, CDR1 is KGHDR and CDR2 is SFDVKD. The CDR3 runs 14 residues. The CDR3 nucleotides read TGTGCCACCAGTAGAGCGGGGGGACACAATGAGCAGTTCTTC. Amino acids: CATSRAGGHNEQFF.

The V gene is TRBV2, the J gene TRBJ2-5; TRBD2 matches 7 bases. V shed 4 bases and J 5 bases; nucleotides not matched to a gene: 1. CDR1 is SNHLY, CDR2 FYNNEI, per germline. The CDR3 contains 12 residues. The CDR3 DNA sequence: TGTGCCAGCAGTGTGGGAGGGGAGACCCAGTACTTC. Its translation is CASSVGGETQYF.

The CDR3 DNA reads TGTGCCAGCAGTTACTCGGGCAGAAACAATTCACCCCTCCACTTT. It codes for CASSYSGRNNSPLHF. The rearrangement links TRBV6-5 to TRBJ1-6; D not resolved. There are 15 residues in the CDR3. Per germline, CDR1 MNHEY and CDR2 SVGAGI. The germline V and J ends were trimmed by 0 bases and 7 bases, with 10 bases remaining between them.

The V and J genes are TRBV20-1 and TRBJ2-7; TRBD1 matches at 7 bases. The V gene end was trimmed by 4 bases and the J gene end by 7 bases; junction bases not matched to a gene: 4. CDR3 length: 11 residues. Germline CDR1 reads DFQATT; CDR2 reads SNEGSKA (reference sequence). The CDR3 protein is CSAKQGWEQYF. DNA of the CDR3: TGCAGTGCTAAACAGGGGTGGGAGCAGTACTTC.